This T cell receptor (beta chain) is from a study of T-cell memory formation after mild COVID-19. Study-wide background: Largely, TCR clusters stayed within a single donor.

Comment on this clonotype: Its target is unknown.

CDR1 is SEHNR and CDR2 is FQNEAQ in the germline V gene (reference sequence). CDR3 size: 16 residues. V lost 5 bases to trimming and J lost 3 bases, with 20 bases between them. TCRalpha and TCRbeta libraries used 5'RACE with constant-segment primers and UMIs. In TCRdb, the 5' RACE reads were re-called with MiXCR into one record per CDR3 protein. This table has some 450,000 distinct CDR3 sequences, approximately 20% appearing once. Study-level results: Prior to infection, memory already included some responding clones, suggesting cross-reactive memory joined.

The sequenced sample was PBMCs or a T cell subset sorted from them (not recorded which). This chain links TRBV7-9 with TRBJ2-7; D possibly corresponds to TRBD1 (7 bases). The TCR was taken from an adult woman who had mild COVID-19 (a few samples of this study predate the infection). Cell type and time point are not known. CDR3 region: CASSPGGGGAHYEQYF. The CDR3 DNA reads as TGTGCCAGCAGCCCAGGAGGAGGGGGCGCCCACTACGAGCAGTACTTC.